This T cell receptor beta chain originates from a study of T cell responses to AZD1222 COVID-19 vaccine. The wider study: Doses given second, at about 4 or about 12 weeks, were pooled.

Using immunoSEQ multiplex PCR, the repertoire was profiled, and TCRdb retains in-frame clones only, with some absent. The sample holds 100,000 or so clones, more than 85% seen once. A word on this clone: What it binds is unknown.

General observations from the study: Spike-specific TCR depth and breadth grew after two AZD1222 doses. In a largely white British group with more females than males, clonal diversity was possibly underestimated. Spike was spanned by vaccine-associated CD4 TCRs, which were dominant at 160-218 and 743-854.

Germline trimming cut 2 bases from V and 4 bases from J; bases unmatched to any gene: 8. CDR1 is MGHRA and CDR2 is YSYEKL in the germline V gene. This CDR3 is 17 amino acids long. This clonotype was obtained from an adult in good health. This chain joins TRBV4-1 and TRBJ1-5; 10 nucleotides agree with TRBD1. Sequences were derived from peripheral blood, sampled on day 0 of AZD1222 vaccination. The CDR3 protein is CASSQYPPGQGNQPQHF. The CDR3 DNA is TGCGCCAGCAGCCAATACCCACCGGGACAGGGGAATCAGCCCCAGCATTTT.